This entry describes one T cell receptor (beta chain). V lost 3 bases, J lost 4 bases, and 2 bases stayed unmatched. This CDR3 is built from 14 residues. Germline CDR1 and CDR2: SGHNT and YYREEE (reference sequence). The sample is drawn from a study of blood T cell repertoires in COVID-19. Original handling: Amplification with reference gene primers provided the estimates of nucleated cell counts. Libraries were prepared by immunoSEQ multiplex PCR; TCRdb keeps only in-frame clonotypes and omits some of them. V and J calls and clone size are copied from that table; D and trimming were computed from the DNA. The sample lists about 53,000 clones, around 86% occurring once.

This sequence joins TRBV5-4 and TRBJ2-1, with 9 bases aligning to TRBD1. This TCR came from an elderly man with acute or convalescent COVID-19. Sequenced: peripheral blood. The CDR3 nucleotides are TGTGCCAGCAGCTCGGGACAGGGATACAATGAGCAGTTCTTC. Protein product: CASSSGQGYNEQFF.